Following are 28 T cell receptor beta chains from one sample sequenced in a study of T cell responses to AZD1222 COVID-19 vaccine. Method: immunoSEQ multiplex PCR; TCRdb's copy keeps in-frame clones and lacks some. The table lists 100,000 to 150,000 clones, 85% to 90% of them singletons. Specimen: peripheral blood, collected on day 0 of AZD1222 vaccination. All receptors come from an adult in good health.

This clone was seen a handful of times. The V call is TRBV6-5, the J call TRBJ1-2; D call uncertain. The germline gives CDR1 MNHEY, CDR2 SVGAGI. Trimming removed 2 bases from V and 6 bases from J, with 10 bases in between. The CDR3 is made up of 13 amino acids. Here the CDR3 reads CASSYPDGNGYTF. Here the CDR3 DNA reads TGTGCCAGCAGTTACCCCGATGGCAATGGCTACACCTTC.

The chain recombines TRBV9 with TRBJ2-1, with TRBD1 as a possible D gene (6 bases). V was cut by 3 bases and J by 4 bases, with 17 bases left in between. Germline V gene sequence: CDR1 SGDLS, CDR2 YYNGEE. This CDR3 contains 16 residues. The CDR3 loop reads CASSERIGGTYNEQFF. CDR3 bases: TGTGCCAGCAGCGAGAGAATAGGGGGTACTTACAATGAGCAGTTCTTC.

V gene TRBV28 combines with J gene TRBJ1-3; unclear D gene. Deletions cut 4 bases from V and 2 bases from J, with 9 bases between. The CDR3 runs 14 residues. Germline CDR1 reads MDHEN; CDR2 reads SYDVKM. The CDR3 here is CASSSPRTGNTIYF. In DNA form, the CDR3 reads TGTGCCAGCAGTTCCCCTCGGACTGGAAACACCATATATTTT.

The chain is built from TRBV5-6 and TRBJ2-7; no clear D gene. V lost 3 bases and J lost 4, with 23 bases in between. This CDR3 contains 17 residues. Germline V gene sequence: CDR1 SGHDT, CDR2 YYEEEE. In DNA form, the CDR3 reads TGTGCCAGCAGCTCCACTCTACGGTTAAGTAAGGCTTACGAGCAGTACTTC. This encodes CASSSTLRLSKAYEQYF.

V usage is TRBV7-6 and J usage is TRBJ1-2; D uncertain. With 5 bases removed from V and 8 bases from J, the gap between germline ends came to 15 bases. CDR1 SGHVS and CDR2 FNYEAQ come from the germline V gene. The CDR3 covers 13 residues. In DNA, the CDR3 is TGTGCCAGCAGCCCCGAAGGGTCGTTGGGCTACACCTTC. This encodes CASSPEGSLGYTF.

V and J are TRBV18 and TRBJ1-6; D gene unclear. Germline V lookup: CDR1 KGHSH, CDR2 LQKENI. This CDR3 is 16 amino acids long. The V end was cut by 3 bases, the J end by 4 bases, with 13 bases between. For the CDR3, the DNA is TGTGCCAGCTCACCCGTTAGTCAGCTGTATAATTCACCCCTCCACTTT. This gives the protein CASSPVSQLYNSPLHF.

This clone is termed medium-sized. This chain connects TRBV30 to TRBJ2-2, with 7 bases lining up with TRBD2. Trimming took 8 bases from V and 0 from J; bases not matched to a gene: 6. There are 14 residues in the CDR3. CDR1 and CDR2 from the germline V gene are GTSNPN and SVGIG (reference sequence). CDR3 residues: CALGRASNTGELFF. For the CDR3, the DNA is TGTGCCCTAGGGAGGGCTTCGAACACCGGGGAGCTGTTTTTT.

The rearrangement links TRBV6-6 to TRBJ1-4; TRBD1 might be the D (6 bases). V lost 0 bases and J lost 8, with 13 bases in between. Germline lookup yields CDR1 MNHNY and CDR2 SVGAGI (reference sequence). This CDR3 region has 15 residues. The CDR3 is CASSYSRGINEKLFF. CDR3 bases: TGTGCCAGCAGTTACTCGAGGGGGATAAACGAAAAACTGTTTTTT.

The V and J genes are TRBV10-1 and TRBJ1-6, with no clear D. Trimming cost V 8 bases and J 8 bases, with 16 bases left between them. Germline V gives CDR1 WNHNN, CDR2 SYGVQD (reference sequence). The CDR3 length is 14 residues. In DNA, the CDR3 is TGCGCCAGCCGCCTCGATCCAGCTGATTCACCCCTCCACTTT. Amino acids: CASRLDPADSPLHF.

The J gene is TRBJ1-5, the V gene TRBV19; TRBD1 aligns across 8 bases. The V segment lost 0 bases and the J segment 3 bases; nucleotides outside the gene matches: 7. CDR1 and CDR2 (germline): LNHDA, SQIVND (reference sequence). The CDR3 totals 17 residues. CDR3 region: CASSIDSGGPFNQPQHF. As DNA, the CDR3 is TGTGCCAGTAGTATAGATTCAGGGGGCCCTTTCAATCAGCCCCAGCATTTT.

V gene TRBV4-2 combines with J gene TRBJ1-1, with D perhaps matching TRBD1 (5 bases). The germline V gene encodes CDR1 LGHNA and CDR2 YNFKEQ. The V and J ends lost 1 base and 4 bases respectively, with 16 bases between them. The CDR3 sequence is 16 residues long. The CDR3 region is CASSQVGMGGGTEAFF. The CDR3 DNA reads TGTGCCAGCAGCCAAGTCGGTATGGGTGGGGGCACTGAAGCTTTCTTT.

The chain recombines TRBV4-3 with TRBJ2-3; D possibly corresponds to TRBD2 (6 bases). The CDR3 extends over 13 amino acids. Germline loops: CDR1 LGHNA, CDR2 YSLEER. V was clipped by 4 bases and J by 5 bases, with 10 bases between them. The CDR3 here is CASSPSGVDTQYF. In DNA form, the CDR3 reads TGCGCCAGCAGCCCGTCGGGGGTAGATACGCAGTATTTT.

The V and J genes are TRBV15 and TRBJ1-1; D ambiguous. This CDR3 has 14 residues. Germline CDR1 reads LNHNV; CDR2 reads YYDKDF (reference sequence). V was shortened by 1 base and J by 5 bases, with 11 bases between the two germline ends. CDR3 nucleotide sequence: TGTGCCACCAGCAGAGCCAGGACCAGGACTGAAGCTTTCTTT. It is translated as CATSRARTRTEAFF. The variable domain in full, with the rest retrieved from reference TRBV15 and TRBJ1-1, is DAMVIQNPRYQVTQFGKPVTLSCSQTLNHNVMYWYQQKSSQAPKLLFHYYDKDFNNEADTPDNFQSRRPNTSFCFLDIRSPGLGDTAMYLCATSRARTRTEAFFGQGTRLTVV.

The J gene is TRBJ2-7, the V gene TRBV3-1 (or the pseudogene TRBV3-2); no definite D call. CDR3 length equals 15 residues. The germline gives CDR1 LGHDT, CDR2 YNNKEL (reference sequence). The V gene lost 0 bases and the J gene lost 2 bases, with 11 bases spanning the gap. CDR3 bases: TGTGCCAGCAGCCAAGATAGGTGGCAGGCCTACGAGCAGTACTTC. The encoded protein is CASSQDRWQAYEQYF.

The chain combines TRBV6-4 with TRBJ2-3; 14 positions agree with TRBD2. Losses at the gene ends were 0 bases for V and 4 bases for J; bases not matched to a gene: 3. The CDR3 has 17 residues. Germline lookup yields CDR1 MRHNA and CDR2 SNTAGT. CDR3 bases: TGTGCCAGCAGTGACTCGCAGACTAGCGGGGGGGCAGATACGCAGTATTTT. Protein product: CASSDSQTSGGADTQYF.

This chain uses TRBV2 with TRBJ1-1, with a possible D match to TRBD1 (6 bases). Trimming cost V 7 bases and J 0 bases, with 12 bases left between them. The CDR3 is 14 residues long. Germline loops: CDR1 SNHLY, CDR2 FYNNEI. DNA for the CDR3: TGTGCCAGCAACGTGGGGGGGCTGAACACTGAAGCTTTCTTT. Amino acid sequence: CASNVGGLNTEAFF.

The chain joins TRBV19 to TRBJ1-5; D is unresolved. CDR3 length equals 15 residues. Trimming cost V 5 bases and J 1 base, with 12 bases left between them. The V gene's germline CDR1 is LNHDA and CDR2 SQIVND (reference sequence). CDR3 nucleotide sequence: TGTGCCAGTAGTCTTACCCCGGGGAGCAATCAGCCCCAGCATTTT. Translated: CASSLTPGSNQPQHF.

Regarding this clone: The junction departs from the called germline gene at one end, perhaps through a read error. J is TRBJ2-7 and V is TRBV3-1 (or the pseudogene TRBV3-2); D gene unclear. Looked up from germline, CDR1 is LGHDT and CDR2 is YNNKEL (reference sequence). CDR3 length: 12 residues. CDR3 region: CASSRVSHEQYF. DNA of the CDR3: TGTGCCAGCAGCCGAGTCTCCCACGAGCAGTACTTC.

The genes are TRBV7-2 and TRBJ1-1; D uncertain. Germline V gives CDR1 SGHTA, CDR2 FQGNSA. The CDR3 has 13 residues. V shed 3 bases and J shed 1 base, with 6 bases lying between them. CDR3 DNA sequence: TGTGCCAGCAGCTTCAGGAAGAACACTGAAGCTTTCTTT. Its translation: CASSFRKNTEAFF.

CDR3 nucleotide sequence: TGTGCCAGCTCACCAGGGCGCTTTGGGGATCAGCCCCAGCATTTT. Translation: CASSPGRFGDQPQHF. The chain employs TRBV18 and TRBJ1-5; D gene unclear. The CDR3 is 15 residues long. Germline V lookup: CDR1 KGHSH, CDR2 LQKENI. V was shortened by 2 bases and J by 5 bases, with 13 bases between the two germline ends.

The rearrangement joins TRBV28 to TRBJ2-7; no definite D call. CDR3 length equals 10 residues. Trimming cost V 4 bases and J 3 bases, with 1 base left between them. From germline, CDR1 is MDHEN and CDR2 SYDVKM. CDR3 protein: CASSYYEQYF. CDR3 in DNA: TGTGCCAGCAGTTACTACGAGCAGTACTTC.

The chain combines TRBV12-3 or TRBV12-4 with TRBJ2-5; tentatively, D is TRBD1 (5 bases). Trimming cost V 3 bases and J 9 bases, with 11 bases left between them. This CDR3 spans 12 amino acids. In nucleotides, the CDR3 is TGTGCCAGCAGTTTGGACACCGCGGCCCAGTACTTC. Amino acids: CASSLDTAAQYF.

J is TRBJ1-5 and V is TRBV5-6, with D maybe TRBD1 (6 bases). Germline-derived CDR1 and CDR2 are SGHDT and YYEEEE. V was clipped by 1 base and J by 3 bases, with 8 bases between them. The CDR3 sequence is 14 residues long. For the CDR3, the DNA is TGTGCCAGCAGCTTGTCAGGGGACAATCAGCCCCAGCATTTT. Translating it yields CASSLSGDNQPQHF.

The sample holds one count of this clone. The chain employs TRBV19 and TRBJ1-6; TRBD1 agrees at 9 bases. The CDR3 runs 16 residues. Germline V CDR1 and CDR2: LNHDA, SQIVND (reference sequence). Germline trimming cut 5 bases from V and 9 bases from J; bases unmatched to any gene: 11. The DNA of the CDR3 is TGTGCCAGTAGTGAGCCGGACAGGGGAAAGGGTTCACCCCTCCACTTT. Encoded protein: CASSEPDRGKGSPLHF.

The CDR3 DNA follows: TGTGCCAGCAGTTTGTATAGTAGGGACCAGCCCCAGCATTTT. This gives the protein CASSLYSRDQPQHF. The rearrangement links TRBV27 to TRBJ1-5; possibly TRBD1 for D (5 bases). V was pared by 3 bases and J by 7 bases, with 13 bases between. CDR1 MNHEY and CDR2 SMNVEV come from the germline V gene (reference sequence). The CDR3 has 14 residues.

The gene calls are TRBV7-9 and TRBJ1-1, with D tentatively TRBD1 (5 bases). The V gene lost 5 bases and the J gene lost 5 bases, with 24 bases spanning the gap. This CDR3 is 17 amino acids long. CDR1 is SEHNR and CDR2 is FQNEAQ in the germline V gene (reference sequence). This CDR3 reads CASSHGPKGLPGTEAFF. In DNA, the CDR3 is TGTGCCAGCAGCCACGGACCGAAGGGACTCCCGGGAACTGAAGCTTTCTTT.

This clone was counted between two and nine times. Other DNA sequences in the sample encode the same CDR3. The chain carries TRBV5-1 and TRBJ1-1; D unresolved. CDR3 length: 14 amino acids. The V end lost 0 bases, the J end lost 1 base, and 7 bases lay between the germline ends. The germline V gene has CDR1 SGHRS and CDR2 YFSETQ. As DNA, the CDR3 is TGCGCCAGCAGCTTGGAAACAGCGAACACTGAAGCTTTCTTT. This encodes CASSLETANTEAFF. Drawing the rest from reference TRBV5-1 and TRBJ1-1, the complete variable domain is KAGVTQTPRYLIKTRGQQVTLSCSPISGHRSVSWYQQTPGQGLQFLFEYFSETQRNKGNFPGRFSGRQFSNSRSEMNVSTLELGDSALYLCASSLETANTEAFFGQGTRLTVV.

CDR3 sequence (DNA): TGTGCCAGCAACCCGGGAAGGCTTAATGAAAAACTGTTTTTT. It yields the protein CASNPGRLNEKLFF. J is TRBJ1-4 and V is TRBV2; D uncertain. V lost 7 bases to trimming and J lost 4 bases, with 13 bases between them. Germline V lookup: CDR1 SNHLY, CDR2 FYNNEI. The CDR3 has 14 residues. The whole variable domain, remainder taken from reference TRBV2 and TRBJ1-4, is EPEVTQTPSHQVTQMGQEVILRCVPISNHLYFYWYRQILGQKVEFLVSFYNNEISEKSEIFDDQFSVERPDGSNFTLKIRSTKLEDSAMYFCASNPGRLNEKLFFGSGTQLSVL.